Described below is a single T cell receptor beta chain sequence and its context. The data originate from a study of blood T cell repertoires in COVID-19. Study context: The study drew acute and convalescent COVID-19 samples from the United States, Italy and Spain.

J was trimmed by 3 bases and V by 6 bases; bases with no gene match: 6. There are 15 residues in the CDR3. The germline gives CDR1 SGHVS, CDR2 FQNEAQ. As handled by the study authors: Scientists estimated how many nucleated cells there were by amplifying reference gene primers. Sequencing was performed with immunoSEQ multiplex PCR; in TCRdb, only in-frame clones are kept and a portion is missing. D and trimming come from the DNA, and the V and J calls and clone size come from that table. The sample shows roughly 120,000 clones, approximately 88% of them seen only once. The origin of this receptor is a woman in her 70s with acute or convalescent COVID-19. This chain joins TRBV7-8 and TRBJ2-3; 10 bases line up with TRBD2. Material: peripheral blood. CDR3 sequence: CASSPLAGLTDTQYF. The CDR3 DNA reads TGTGCCAGCAGTCCACTAGCGGGATTGACAGATACGCAGTATTTT.